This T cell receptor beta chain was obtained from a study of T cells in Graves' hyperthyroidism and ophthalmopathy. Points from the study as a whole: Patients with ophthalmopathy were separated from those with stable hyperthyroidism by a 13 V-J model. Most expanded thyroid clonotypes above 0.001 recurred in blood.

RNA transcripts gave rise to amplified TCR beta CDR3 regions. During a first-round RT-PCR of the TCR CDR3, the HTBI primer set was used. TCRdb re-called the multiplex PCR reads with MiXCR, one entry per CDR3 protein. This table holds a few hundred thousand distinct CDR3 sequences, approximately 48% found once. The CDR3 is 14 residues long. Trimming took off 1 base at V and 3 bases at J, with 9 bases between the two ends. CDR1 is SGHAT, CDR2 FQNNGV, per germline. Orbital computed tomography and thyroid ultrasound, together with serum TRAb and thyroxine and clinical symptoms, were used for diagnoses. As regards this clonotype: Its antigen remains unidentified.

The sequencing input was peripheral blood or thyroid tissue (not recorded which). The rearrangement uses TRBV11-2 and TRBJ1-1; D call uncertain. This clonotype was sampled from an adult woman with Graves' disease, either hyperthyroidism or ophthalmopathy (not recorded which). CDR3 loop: CASSLVVADTEAFF. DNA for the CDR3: TGTGCCAGCAGCTTAGTAGTGGCTGACACTGAAGCTTTCTTT.